This T cell receptor (beta chain) stems from a study of T-cell memory formation after mild COVID-19 (dated by TCRdb to 2020 to 2022). The study in broad terms: TCR sequence clusters from the two donors were found to be largely donor specific. Longitudinal TCRalpha and TCRbeta repertoire sequencing tracked T-cell clones expanding and contracting after mild COVID-19 in a couple of donors. Two young, previously healthy adult volunteers made up the cohort, one male and one female. General study outcomes and caveats: Contracting CD4+ clones were located mainly in the CM and EM memory subsets, whereas CD8+ clones were found to be enriched in EMRA. Clones that contracted from day 15 to 85 showed balanced CD4/CD8 phenotypes, whereas a second wave of clones that expanded from day 15 to 37 leaned towards CD4+. Only two mild cases were covered in the study, and larger cohorts including severe cases with pre-infection samples were considered necessary. The second-wave clones that peaked on day 37 were not confirmed to be SARS-CoV-2 specific. The detection of some responding clones in pre-infection memory suggests that pre-existing cross-reactive memory T cells joined the SARS-CoV-2 response.

In the case of this clonotype: Its antigen is not yet known. The input lacks base qualities; no much larger clone sits a single base away.

Sequencer: Illumina NovaSeq 6000. TCRalpha and TCRbeta cDNA libraries were constructed by 5'RACE with constant-segment primers, with sample barcodes and unique molecular identifiers being introduced. Trizol reagent was used to extract RNA from every sample. The libraries were amplified in two PCR steps, and the second step added a second sample barcode and Illumina TruSeq adapters. Libraries were sequenced on an Illumina NovaSeq with 2 x 150 bp paired-end reads. Per the source publication's procedure: The reads were demultiplexed and collapsed into UMI-guided consensus sequences using migec v1.2.7. Using mixcr v2.1.11, UMI consensuses were aligned to TRA and TRB V and J templates and then assembled into clonotypes. Clonotypes were classified as expanded or contracted when called significant by both edgeR and NoisET, with noise models trained on biological replicates. For edgeR calls, the cutoffs were a false discovery rate-adjusted p below 0.01 and a log2 fold-change threshold of 1. As an exploratory analysis of dynamics, PCA with hierarchical clustering was applied to max-normalized trajectories of the 1000 most abundant clonotypes. The CD4 or CD8 phenotype of responding clones was assigned using the separately sequenced CD4+ and CD8+ repertoires. TCRdb reran the public reads through fastp at Q25 and MiXCR, keeping productive beta chains. Rows merge per CDR3 protein into single entries with the most common DNA and genes. The V and J calls and clone size are TCRdb's, not the authors'. The sample yields 350,000 to 450,000 distinct CDR3 sequences; 24% were counted once. The leading ten clones occupy roughly 9.7% of the sample.

Ficoll-Paque density gradient centrifugation was the method used to isolate PBMCs. This clonotype was obtained from an adult woman who had mild COVID-19 (a few samples of this study predate the infection). The sample titles of this study are shuffled in the database, so cell type and time point are left out; the donor was told from shared clones. What was sequenced was PBMCs or a T cell subset sorted from them (not recorded which).

The CDR3 protein is CSARPGGNPLLGELFF. The DNA sequence reads TGCAGTGCTAGGCCCGGGGGAAACCCACTTTTGGGGGAGCTGTTTTTT. The V and J genes are TRBV20-1 and TRBJ2-2; the D region possibly corresponds to TRBD2 (6 bases align). Trimming costs V 3 bases and J 8 bases, and their ends lie 22 bases apart. From a lookup of the germline V gene (reference sequence), CDR1 and CDR2 are DFQATT and SNEGSKA. From the cysteine through the phenylalanine, the CDR3 covers 16 amino acids. CDR3 DNA only is kept here, 48 bases in frame from base 1.